The source of this T cell receptor (beta chain) is a study of T cells after yellow fever vaccination. Across the study: The fractions with low cell numbers were processed using SMART-Seq v4 Ultra Low Input.

TCRdb re-analysed the 5' RACE reads in MiXCR, keeping a single row per CDR3 protein. The sample comprises over 300,000 distinct CDR3 sequences, roughly 4.3% of which are singletons, and roughly 24% rests with the top ten. This clonotype occurred a few times. Its antigen is as yet unknown. Germline V CDR1 and CDR2: SSHAT, FNYEAQ (reference sequence). Deletions cut 11 bases from V and 4 bases from J, with 11 bases between. The CDR3 runs 11 residues. Study observations and caveats: Contamination of FACS-sorted repertoires by abundant clonotypes from the bulk population could occur. It was a weaker secondary response, yet one that peaked faster, at day 5 versus 15. Once the booster was given, most primary-vaccination clones reappeared, at just over 95% for CD4 and over 75% for CD8.

V is TRBV7-7 and J is TRBJ2-5; D is possibly TRBD1 (5 bases). This receptor was obtained from a man younger than 35 who received the YFV17D yellow fever vaccine. Sequenced here: PBMCs, sampled 5 days after the yellow fever booster vaccination. CDR3: CAWGVGETQYF. In DNA, the CDR3 is TGTGCCTGGGGCGTTGGAGAGACCCAGTACTTC.